These T cell receptor beta chains were read from a single sample in a study of CD8 T cells in Susac syndrome. In TCRdb, the immunoSEQ multiplex PCR reads were re-called with MiXCR into one record per CDR3 protein. The table records approximately 180,000 distinct CDR3 sequences, 85% to 95% of them present only once. The sample comprised CD4+ T cells from PBMCs. Every receptor here comes from a human donor with Susac syndrome. CDR3s include the opening cysteine and the closing phenylalanine or tryptophan. The D gene is left open where the match is weak. Where a row states a size, it is once, few, many or the class of an expanded clone; other rows omit it.

TGTGCCAGCAGTTATCCTGGACAGGGAATCTATGAGCAGTTCTTC,CASSYPGQGIYEQFF,TRBD1,TRBJ2-1,TRBV6-5,-
TGTGCCAGCAGCCAAAATTCCGACACCGGGGAGCTGTTTTTT,CASSQNSDTGELFF,-,TRBJ2-2,TRBV3-1,-
TGTGCCAGCAGCCCGGCGGGGGGTGCAGATACGCAGTATTTT,CASSPAGGADTQYF,TRBD2,TRBJ2-3,TRBV12-3/TRBV12-4,-
TGTGCCTGGAGTTCATGGGGCTACTCTGGAAACACCATATATTTT,CAWSSWGYSGNTIYF,-,TRBJ1-3,TRBV30,-
TGTGCCAGCAGCTCAGCCTACCGGGACACGCCCTACGAGCAGTACTTC,CASSSAYRDTPYEQYF,-,TRBJ2-7,TRBV7-2,-
TGTGCCAGCAGCCAAGGGTCGGGGTCTTACAATGAGCAGTTCTTC,CASSQGSGSYNEQFF,-,TRBJ2-1,TRBV3-1,-
TGTGCCAGCAGTCCTAGCGGGGGGACGGCGGCAGATACGCAGTATTTT,CASSPSGGTAADTQYF,TRBD2,TRBJ2-3,TRBV7-2,once
TGTGCCAGCAGCCAAGGCGGCAATGAGCAGTTCTTC,CASSQGGNEQFF,-,TRBJ2-1,TRBV3-1,-
TGTGCCAGCAGTAACCGGGCCTACGGAGAGACCCAGTACTTC,CASSNRAYGETQYF,-,TRBJ2-5,TRBV13,-
TGTGCCAGCACCAAGCGGGACAGGGGAAGGCGAAATGAGCAGTTCTTC,CASTKRDRGRRNEQFF,TRBD1,TRBJ2-1,TRBV7-8,-
TGTGCCAGCAGTACCTATGCGGACCACAATGAGCAGTTCTTC,CASSTYADHNEQFF,-,TRBJ2-1,TRBV27,-
TGTGCCAGCAGCCACGGGACTAGCGGGTACTACGAGCAGTACTTC,CASSHGTSGYYEQYF,TRBD2,TRBJ2-7,TRBV3-1,-
TGTGCCAGCAACCCCGGGGGGCGCGTCTATGGCTACACCTTC,CASNPGGRVYGYTF,-,TRBJ1-2,TRBV25-1,-
TGTGCCAGCTCGGGGTGGGCGGGCAAAGAGACCCAGTACTTC,CASSGWAGKETQYF,-,TRBJ2-5,TRBV2,-
TGTGCCAGCAATCGACAGGGATCGAGTGAAAAACTGTTTTTT,CASNRQGSSEKLFF,TRBD1,TRBJ1-4,TRBV6-6,-
TGTGCCAGCAGCTCCGGTACAACCGGGTCGATAGGAGAGACCCAGTACTTC,CASSSGTTGSIGETQYF,-,TRBJ2-5,TRBV7-9,-
TGTGCCAGCAGTGAACTGGTCGGGTTCGCGGATACGCAGTATTTT,CASSELVGFADTQYF,-,TRBJ2-3,TRBV2,-
TGTGCCAGCAGCCAAGAGGTATTGCCGGGGGCAGAGACTGAAGCTTTCTTT,CASSQEVLPGAETEAFF,-,TRBJ1-1,TRBV4-2,-
TGTGCCAGCAGTTCCCTCGGACAGCTTTTTAACTATGGCTACACCTTC,CASSSLGQLFNYGYTF,-,TRBJ1-2,TRBV12-3/TRBV12-4,-
TGTGCCAGCTCCTACCGCGGTGGGGAAGAGACCCAGTACTTC,CASSYRGGEETQYF,-,TRBJ2-5,TRBV18,-
TGTGCCAGCTCACCACCGGGGGCACTTGACTATGGCTACACCTTC,CASSPPGALDYGYTF,-,TRBJ1-2,TRBV18,-
TGTGCCAGCAGCCCACGACAGATGAACACTGAAGCTTTCTTT,CASSPRQMNTEAFF,-,TRBJ1-1,TRBV7-6,-
TGTGCCAGCAGCTTTTGGTCGGCACTAGCCTACGAGCAGTACTTC,CASSFWSALAYEQYF,-,TRBJ2-7,TRBV7-9,-
TGTGCCAGCGACACTAGCGGACATCACAATGAGCAGTTCTTC,CASDTSGHHNEQFF,TRBD2,TRBJ2-1,TRBV2,-
TGTGCCAGCAGCGACCGCCCCACGCACACCGGGGAGCTGTTTTTT,CASSDRPTHTGELFF,-,TRBJ2-2,TRBV7-9,once
TGCAGTGCTGGGCCCTACAATGAGCAGTTCTTC,CSAGPYNEQFF,-,TRBJ2-1,TRBV20-1,-
TGTGCCAGCAGCTTAAGGGCGGGCACAGATACGCAGTATTTT,CASSLRAGTDTQYF,-,TRBJ2-3,TRBV7-9,once
TGCGCCAGCAGCCAAGATGTCGGGACTAGCGGGGCTTCCAGAGATACGCAGTATTTT,CASSQDVGTSGASRDTQYF,TRBD2,TRBJ2-3,TRBV4-3,-
TGTGCCAGCACCCCGGACTCCTCCTACAATGAGCAGTTCTTC,CASTPDSSYNEQFF,-,TRBJ2-1,TRBV2,-
TGCAGTTCCACCAGTGGGTACCAAGAGACCCAGTACTTC,CSSTSGYQETQYF,-,TRBJ2-5,TRBV29-1,-
TGTGCCACCAGCAGAGAACTAGCGGGGGGGAATGAGCAGTTCTTC,CATSRELAGGNEQFF,TRBD2,TRBJ2-1,TRBV15,-
TGTGCCAGCAGCCTAGACAGGGCCGCGCAGTACTTC,CASSLDRAAQYF,TRBD1,TRBJ2-7,TRBV7-8,-
TGTGCCAGCAGCTTGCCCCGGACAGGGGAAGAGACCCAGTACTTC,CASSLPRTGEETQYF,TRBD1,TRBJ2-5,TRBV5-4,-
TGTGCCAGCAGTTCTGGGGCGGGAAGCTCCTACAATGAGCAGTTCTTC,CASSSGAGSSYNEQFF,-,TRBJ2-1,TRBV28,-
TGCAGTGCGCGGATCCAGGGGGATTATGGCTACACCTTC,CSARIQGDYGYTF,TRBD1,TRBJ1-2,TRBV20-1,-
TGCGCCAGCAGTCAATCAACAGGGCGCTCCTACAATGAGCAGTTCTTC,CASSQSTGRSYNEQFF,-,TRBJ2-1,TRBV23-1,once
TGCAGTGCGGGACAGCAAGAGACCCAGTACTTC,CSAGQQETQYF,TRBD1,TRBJ2-5,TRBV20-1,-
TGCGCCAGCAGTGAGTCTAGCGGGACAGATACGCAGTATTTT,CASSESSGTDTQYF,TRBD2,TRBJ2-3,TRBV10-2,-
TGCGCCAGCAGCTCGGAGGGGTTCACAGATACGCAGTATTTT,CASSSEGFTDTQYF,-,TRBJ2-3,TRBV5-1,-
TGCAGTGCTAGAAACTCCATTAGCTCCTACGAGCAGTACTTC,CSARNSISSYEQYF,-,TRBJ2-7,TRBV20-1,-
TGTGCCAGCAGCCCATTAGACAGACACACCGGGGAGCTGTTTTTT,CASSPLDRHTGELFF,-,TRBJ2-2,TRBV14,-
TGTGCCATCAGAGAACTAGCGAGCACAGATACGCAGTATTTT,CAIRELASTDTQYF,TRBD2,TRBJ2-3,TRBV10-3,-
TGCGCCAGCAGTCAGGACAGACCGTCCTACAATGAGCAGTTCTTC,CASSQDRPSYNEQFF,-,TRBJ2-1,TRBV5-1,-
TGTGCCTTGACTCAGGGGGTTAACACTGAAGCTTTCTTT,CALTQGVNTEAFF,TRBD1,TRBJ1-1,TRBV30,-
TGTGCCAGCAGTGGATTCGCCGGGGAGCTGTTTTTT,CASSGFAGELFF,-,TRBJ2-2,TRBV6-1,-
TGTGCCAGCAGTTACCTGGCAGGTATCCACGAGCAGTACTTC,CASSYLAGIHEQYF,-,TRBJ2-7,TRBV6-2/TRBV6-3,-